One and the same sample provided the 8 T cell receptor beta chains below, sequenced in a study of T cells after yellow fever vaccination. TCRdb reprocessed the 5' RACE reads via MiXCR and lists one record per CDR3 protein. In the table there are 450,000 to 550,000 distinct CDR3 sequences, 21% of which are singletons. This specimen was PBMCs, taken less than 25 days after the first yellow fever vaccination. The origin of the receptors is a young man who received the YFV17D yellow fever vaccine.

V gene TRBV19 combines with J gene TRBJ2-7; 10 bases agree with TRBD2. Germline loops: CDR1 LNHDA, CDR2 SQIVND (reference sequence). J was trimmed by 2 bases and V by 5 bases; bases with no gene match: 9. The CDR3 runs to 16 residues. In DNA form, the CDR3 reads TGTGCCAGTAGTGTCCTAGCGGGGGCCGGAGCCTACGAGCAGTACTTC. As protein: CASSVLAGAGAYEQYF.

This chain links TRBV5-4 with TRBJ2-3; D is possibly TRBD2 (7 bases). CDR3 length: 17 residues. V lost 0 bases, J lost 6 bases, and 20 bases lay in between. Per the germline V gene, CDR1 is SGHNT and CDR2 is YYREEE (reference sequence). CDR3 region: CASSLVVGGPNSDTQYF. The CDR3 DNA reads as TGTGCCAGCAGCTTGGTGGTGGGGGGGCCCAATTCGGATACGCAGTATTTT.

The CDR3 region has the DNA TGCAGTGCTAGGGGACAGGGGATTCACGGGGAGCTGTTTTTT. It is translated as CSARGQGIHGELFF. The J gene is TRBJ2-2, the V gene TRBV20-1; 10 bases map to TRBD1. The germline V gene encodes CDR1 DFQATT and CDR2 SNEGSKA (reference sequence). Losses at the gene ends were 3 bases for V and 7 bases for J; bases not matched to a gene: 5. This CDR3 is built from 14 residues.

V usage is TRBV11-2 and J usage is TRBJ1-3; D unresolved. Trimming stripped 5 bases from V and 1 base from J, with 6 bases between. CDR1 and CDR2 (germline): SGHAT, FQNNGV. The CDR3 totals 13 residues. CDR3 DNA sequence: TGTGCCAGCAGCGCGCAGTCTGGAAACACCATATATTTT. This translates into CASSAQSGNTIYF.

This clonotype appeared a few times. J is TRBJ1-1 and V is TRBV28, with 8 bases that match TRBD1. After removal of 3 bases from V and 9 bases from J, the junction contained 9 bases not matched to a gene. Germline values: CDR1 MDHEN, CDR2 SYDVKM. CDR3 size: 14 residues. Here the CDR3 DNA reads TGTGCCAGCAGTTTTACTGACGGGACAGGAAAAGCTTTCTTT. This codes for CASSFTDGTGKAFF.

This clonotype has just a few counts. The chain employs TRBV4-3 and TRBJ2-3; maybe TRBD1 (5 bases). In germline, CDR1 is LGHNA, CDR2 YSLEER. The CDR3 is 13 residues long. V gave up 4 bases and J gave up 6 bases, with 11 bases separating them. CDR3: CASSRQGRDTQYF. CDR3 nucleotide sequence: TGCGCCAGCAGCCGTCAGGGTCGCGATACGCAGTATTTT.

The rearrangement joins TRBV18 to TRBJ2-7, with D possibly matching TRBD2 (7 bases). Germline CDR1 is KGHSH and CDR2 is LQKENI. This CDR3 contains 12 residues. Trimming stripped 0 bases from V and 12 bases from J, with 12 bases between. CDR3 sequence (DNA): TGTGCCAGCTCACCACCAGAGGGGGGGGCGTACTTC. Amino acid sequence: CASSPPEGGAYF.

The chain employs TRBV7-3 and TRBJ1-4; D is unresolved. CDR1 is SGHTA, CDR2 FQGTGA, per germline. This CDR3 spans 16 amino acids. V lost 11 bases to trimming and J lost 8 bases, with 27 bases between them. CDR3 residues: CALAGCLPSRVEKLFF. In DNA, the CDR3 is TGTGCCTTGGCGGGATGCCTCCCTTCTCGGGTCGAAAAACTGTTTTTT.